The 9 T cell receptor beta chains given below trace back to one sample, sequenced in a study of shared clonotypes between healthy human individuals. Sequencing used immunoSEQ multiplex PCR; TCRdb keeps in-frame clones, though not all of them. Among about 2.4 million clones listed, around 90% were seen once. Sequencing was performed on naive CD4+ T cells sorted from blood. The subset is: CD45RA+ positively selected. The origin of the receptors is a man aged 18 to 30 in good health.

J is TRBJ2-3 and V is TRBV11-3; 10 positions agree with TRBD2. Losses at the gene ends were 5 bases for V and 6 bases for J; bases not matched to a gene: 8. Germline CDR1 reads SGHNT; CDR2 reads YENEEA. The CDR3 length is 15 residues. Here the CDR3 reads CASSGGAGGSDTQYF. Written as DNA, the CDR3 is TGTGCCAGCAGCGGAGGAGCGGGGGGGTCCGATACGCAGTATTTT. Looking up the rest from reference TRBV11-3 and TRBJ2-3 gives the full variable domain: EAGVVQSPRYKIIEKKQPVAFWCNPISGHNTLYWYLQNLGQGPELLIRYENEEAVDDSQLPKDRFSAERLKGVDSTLKIQPAELGDSAVYLCASSGGAGGSDTQYFGPGTRLTVL.

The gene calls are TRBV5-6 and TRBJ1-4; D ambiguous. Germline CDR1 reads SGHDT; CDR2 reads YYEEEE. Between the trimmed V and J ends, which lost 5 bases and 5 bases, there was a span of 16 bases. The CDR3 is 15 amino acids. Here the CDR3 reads CASRISGSTNEKLFF. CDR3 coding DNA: TGTGCCAGCAGAATAAGCGGCAGTACGAATGAAAAACTGTTTTTT.

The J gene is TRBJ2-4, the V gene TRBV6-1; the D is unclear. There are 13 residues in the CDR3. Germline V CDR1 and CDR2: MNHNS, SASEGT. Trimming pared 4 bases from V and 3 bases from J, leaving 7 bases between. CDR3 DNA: TGTGCCAGCAGTGGGTCGGGCAAAAACATTCAGTACTTC. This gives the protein CASSGSGKNIQYF.

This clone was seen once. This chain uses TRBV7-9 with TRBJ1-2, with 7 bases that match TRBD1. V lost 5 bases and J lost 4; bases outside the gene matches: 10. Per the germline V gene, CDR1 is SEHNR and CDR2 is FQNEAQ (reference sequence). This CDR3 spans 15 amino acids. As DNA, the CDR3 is TGTGCCAGCAGCCCATCCGGCGGGACAGTCTATGGCTACACCTTC. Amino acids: CASSPSGGTVYGYTF.

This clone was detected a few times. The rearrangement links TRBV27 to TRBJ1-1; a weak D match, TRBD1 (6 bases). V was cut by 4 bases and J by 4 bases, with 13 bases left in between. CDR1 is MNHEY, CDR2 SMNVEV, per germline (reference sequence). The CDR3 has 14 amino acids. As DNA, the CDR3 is TGTGCCAGCAGTTCGAACAGGGTTGGCACTGAAGCTTTCTTT. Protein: CASSSNRVGTEAFF.

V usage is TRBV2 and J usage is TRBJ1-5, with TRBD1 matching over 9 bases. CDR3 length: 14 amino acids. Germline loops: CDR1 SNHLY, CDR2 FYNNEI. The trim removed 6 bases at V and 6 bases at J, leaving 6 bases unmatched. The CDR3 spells CASRSQGATQPQHF. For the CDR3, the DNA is TGTGCCAGCAGATCACAGGGGGCTACTCAGCCCCAGCATTTT.

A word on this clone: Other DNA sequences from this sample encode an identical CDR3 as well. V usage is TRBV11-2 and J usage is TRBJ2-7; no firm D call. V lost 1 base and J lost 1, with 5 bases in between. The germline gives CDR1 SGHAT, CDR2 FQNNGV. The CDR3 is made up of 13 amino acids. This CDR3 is CASSLAVSYEQYF. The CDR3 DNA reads TGTGCCAGCAGCTTAGCTGTGTCCTACGAGCAGTACTTC.

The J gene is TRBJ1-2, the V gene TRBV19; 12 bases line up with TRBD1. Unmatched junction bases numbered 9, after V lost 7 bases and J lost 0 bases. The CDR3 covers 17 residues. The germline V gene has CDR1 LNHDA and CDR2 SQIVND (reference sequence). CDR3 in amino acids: CASTELGQGASNYGYTF. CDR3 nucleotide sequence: TGTGCCAGTACCGAACTGGGACAGGGGGCCTCTAACTATGGCTACACCTTC.

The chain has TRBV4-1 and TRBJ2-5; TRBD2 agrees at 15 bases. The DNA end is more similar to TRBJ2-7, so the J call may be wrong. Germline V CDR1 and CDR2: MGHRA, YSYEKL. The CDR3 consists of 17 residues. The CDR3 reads CASSQGLAGGTAYEQYF. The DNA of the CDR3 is TGCGCCAGCAGCCAGGGACTAGCGGGGGGCACTGCCTACGAGCAGTACTTC.